These 32 T cell receptor beta chains were sequenced from one sample in a study of CD8 T cells in Susac syndrome. RNA, at 0.5 to 1 ug, was reverse transcribed with random hexamers. TCRdb redid the calling of the immunoSEQ multiplex PCR reads with MiXCR, one entry per CDR3 protein. The sample lists approximately 180,000 distinct CDR3 sequences; roughly 92% were seen once. The sample taken for sequencing was CD4+ T cells from PBMCs. Every receptor here comes from a human donor with multiple sclerosis.

The V and J genes are TRBV5-1 and TRBJ1-4, with TRBD1 matching 8 bases. With 4 bases clipped from V and 0 bases from J, the junction kept 11 bases outside the gene matches. CDR3 length equals 18 residues. The germline V gene encodes CDR1 SGHRS and CDR2 YFSETQ. As DNA, the CDR3 is TGCGCCAGCAGCCCCGGAAGGGACAGGACCGCAACTAATGAAAAACTGTTTTTT. It is translated as CASSPGRDRTATNEKLFF.

The V gene is TRBV6-5, the J gene TRBJ2-3; perhaps TRBD1 as D (6 bases). Germline V gene lookup returns CDR1 MNHEY and CDR2 SVGAGI. The CDR3 spans 13 residues. V lost 6 bases, J lost 4 bases, and 11 bases lay in between. The CDR3 spells CASRKRGSDTQYF. In DNA, the CDR3 is TGTGCCAGCAGAAAGAGGGGGTCAGATACGCAGTATTTT.

This rearrangement joins TRBV18 to TRBJ2-5, with TRBD2 as a possible D gene (6 bases). V dropped 3 bases and J dropped 0 bases, with 8 bases sitting between them. The length of the CDR3 is 14 residues. CDR1 is KGHSH and CDR2 is LQKENI in the germline V gene. DNA for the CDR3: TGTGCCAGCTCACCTAGCGGTCACCAAGAGACCCAGTACTTC. Translation gives CASSPSGHQETQYF.

This chain joins TRBV2 and TRBJ2-6; tentatively, D is TRBD1 or TRBD2 (6 bases each). The CDR3 consists of 23 residues. Trimming removed 0 bases from V and 0 bases from J, with 27 bases in between. Germline V CDR1 and CDR2: SNHLY, FYNNEI. The DNA of the CDR3 is TGTGCCAGCAGTGAAGCGACATTCGGAGCTGAGGGGGGACACAACTCTGGGGCCAACGTCCTGACTTTC. Protein sequence: CASSEATFGAEGGHNSGANVLTF.

The V gene is TRBV5-5, the J gene TRBJ2-3, with D tentatively TRBD2 (6 bases). In germline, CDR1 is SGHKS, CDR2 YYEKEE (reference sequence). The CDR3 is 15 residues long. V lost 0 bases, J lost 2 bases, and 10 bases lay in between. CDR3: CASSLVGDSTDTQYF. CDR3 coding DNA: TGTGCCAGCAGCTTGGTCGGGGACTCCACAGATACGCAGTATTTT. Full variable domain (remainder filled in from reference TRBV5-5 and TRBJ2-3): DAGVTQSPTHLIKTRGQQVTLRCSPISGHKSVSWYQQVLGQGPQFIFQYYEKEERGRGNFPDRFSARQFPNYSSELNVNALLLGDSALYLCASSLVGDSTDTQYFGPGTRLTVL.

V is TRBV25-1 and J is TRBJ2-7, with a tentative D call TRBD1 (6 bases). CDR1 and CDR2 from the germline V gene are MGHDK and SYGVNS. The V end lost 3 bases, the J end lost 3 bases, and 15 bases lay between the germline ends. The CDR3 covers 15 residues. The CDR3 protein is CASSDPGTRDYEQYF. Here the CDR3 DNA reads TGTGCCAGCAGTGACCCCGGGACAAGGGACTACGAGCAGTACTTC.

The chain recombines TRBV18 with TRBJ2-7; no reliable D call. Germline V lookup: CDR1 KGHSH, CDR2 LQKENI. Trimming removed 6 bases from V and 5 bases from J, with 20 bases in between. This CDR3 is built from 15 residues. The CDR3 reads CASSQELTRLDEQYF. DNA of the CDR3: TGTGCCAGCTCTCAAGAATTGACCCGGCTGGACGAGCAGTACTTC.

This clonotype was picked up one time. The V gene is TRBV24-1, the J gene TRBJ2-7, with 10 positions matching TRBD1. V lost 6 bases and J lost 0; bases outside the gene matches: 4. The germline CDR1 and CDR2 sequences are KGHDR and SFDVKD. The CDR3 sequence is 15 residues long. The CDR3 reads CATSRRTGGSYEQYF. In DNA, the CDR3 is TGTGCCACCAGTCGACGGACAGGGGGCTCCTACGAGCAGTACTTC.

The CDR3 nucleotides are TGTGCCAGCAGTCTGGGTCAGGGGGGAAGCGGCTACACCTTC. Amino acids: CASSLGQGGSGYTF. The V call is TRBV27, the J call TRBJ1-2, with TRBD1 matching 7 bases. The germline CDR1 and CDR2 sequences are MNHEY and SMNVEV (reference sequence). The CDR3 length is 14 residues. V trimming: 5 bases; J trimming: 8 bases; junction bases outside the gene matches: 11.

V gene TRBV7-8 combines with J gene TRBJ2-3; the match to TRBD2 covers 11 bases. The CDR3 length is 17 residues. Trimming cost V 5 bases and J 2 bases; bases outside gene matches: 9. Germline V CDR1 and CDR2: SGHVS, FQNEAQ. CDR3 in amino acids: CASSQRGTSGPTDTQYF. The CDR3 nucleotides read TGTGCCAGCAGCCAACGAGGGACTAGCGGACCCACAGATACGCAGTATTTT. The full variable domain, in which reference TRBV7-8 and TRBJ2-3 provide the parts outside the CDR3, is GAGVSQSPRYKVAKRGQDVALRCDPISGHVSLFWYQQALGQGPEFLTYFQNEAQLDKSGLPSDRFFAERPEGSVSTLKIQRTQQEDSAVYLCASSQRGTSGPTDTQYFGPGTRLTVL.

The chain is built from TRBV20-1 and TRBJ2-7; D possibly corresponds to TRBD2 (6 bases). V was trimmed by 1 base and J by 6 bases, leaving 25 bases between them. The CDR3 length is 17 residues. CDR1 and CDR2 from the germline V gene are DFQATT and SNEGSKA (reference sequence). The CDR3 DNA follows: TGCAGTGCTAGAGGTGGTGCGGGGCCAGAGGCTCTGGGCGAGCAGTACTTC. Translating gives CSARGGAGPEALGEQYF.

The rearrangement links TRBV10-3 to TRBJ1-4; possibly TRBD1 for D (5 bases). CDR3 length: 13 amino acids. V dropped 10 bases and J dropped 4 bases, with 13 bases sitting between them. The germline V gene encodes CDR1 ENHRY and CDR2 SYGVKD. For the CDR3, the DNA is TGTGCCACCTCCGGGGGTCTTAATGAAAAACTGTTTTTT. It specifies CATSGGLNEKLFF.

The rearrangement links TRBV9 to TRBJ1-3; 8 nucleotides match TRBD1. The CDR3 is made up of 15 amino acids. V dropped 3 bases and J dropped 4; count of bases not matched to a gene: 6. Germline values: CDR1 SGDLS, CDR2 YYNGEE. In nucleotides, the CDR3 is TGTGCCAGCAGCGGGCAGGGGGCTACAGGAAACACCATATATTTT. It codes for CASSGQGATGNTIYF.

The chain links TRBV7-8 to TRBJ2-7, with D perhaps matching TRBD2 (7 bases). CDR1 is SGHVS, CDR2 FQNEAQ, per germline. This CDR3 has 15 residues. V gave up 5 bases and J gave up 0 bases, with 14 bases separating them. CDR3 loop: CASSRGRVYSYEQYF. The DNA of the CDR3 is TGTGCCAGCAGCAGGGGGAGGGTTTACTCCTACGAGCAGTACTTC.

DNA of the CDR3: TGTGCCAGCAGTTACTCGAGTAACCCCATCCTCCCAGATACGCAGTATTTT. As protein: CASSYSSNPILPDTQYF. This rearrangement joins TRBV6-5 to TRBJ2-3; D is ambiguous. The germline gives CDR1 MNHEY, CDR2 SVGAGI. The V and J ends lost 0 bases and 4 bases respectively, with 17 bases between them. The CDR3 has 17 residues.

The V and J genes are TRBV3-1 and TRBJ1-3; D perhaps matches TRBD1 (5 bases). The germline V gene encodes CDR1 LGHDT and CDR2 YNNKEL (reference sequence). The CDR3 loop spans 14 amino acids. The V end lost 4 bases, the J end lost 0 bases, and 7 bases lay between the germline ends. The CDR3, as DNA: TGTGCCAGCAGCCCAGGGTTCTCTGGAAACACCATATATTTT. This sequence encodes CASSPGFSGNTIYF.

The chain carries TRBV6-2 or TRBV6-3 and TRBJ1-1; the match to TRBD1 covers 11 bases. Trimming cost V 0 bases and J 2 bases; bases outside gene matches: 8. CDR3 length equals 18 residues. Germline CDR1 is MNHEY and CDR2 is SVGEGT. CDR3 sequence reads: CASSYSGQGAPGNTEAFF. CDR3 coding DNA: TGTGCCAGCAGTTACTCCGGACAGGGGGCCCCTGGAAACACTGAAGCTTTCTTT.

This rearrangement joins TRBV6-5 to TRBJ1-5; no firm D call. CDR3 length equals 15 residues. Germline V CDR1 and CDR2: MNHEY, SVGAGI. V was trimmed by 7 bases and J by 3 bases, leaving 16 bases between them. The CDR3: CASTTRGGNNQPQHF. CDR3 bases: TGTGCCAGCACCACCCGGGGTGGGAACAATCAGCCCCAGCATTTT.

The J gene is TRBJ2-1, the V gene TRBV5-4, with 8 bases fitting TRBD1. The CDR3 length is 15 residues. Germline V gene sequence: CDR1 SGHNT, CDR2 YYREEE (reference sequence). V gave up 1 base and J gave up 4 bases; unmatched junction bases: 4. In DNA form, the CDR3 reads TGTGCCAGCAGCTTGCCGGGACAGGCGTACAATGAGCAGTTCTTC. Its translation: CASSLPGQAYNEQFF.

The rearrangement uses TRBV20-1 and TRBJ2-3, with D possibly being TRBD2 (6 bases). CDR1 and CDR2 (germline): DFQATT, SNEGSKA (reference sequence). V dropped 3 bases and J dropped 6 bases, with 25 bases sitting between them. CDR3 length equals 17 residues. CDR3 nucleotides: TGCAGTGCTAGTGCCCCCTTCACTAGCTGGGGTGGTGATACGCAGTATTTT. Translating it yields CSASAPFTSWGGDTQYF.

The chain couples TRBV20-1 to TRBJ1-4, with D tentatively TRBD1 (5 bases). The V gene lost 0 bases and the J gene lost 6 bases, with 14 bases spanning the gap. Germline V gene sequence: CDR1 DFQATT, CDR2 SNEGSKA (reference sequence). The CDR3 loop spans 15 amino acids. For the CDR3, the DNA is TGCAGTGCTAGAGATAGCAGGGACGCAGATGAAAAACTGTTTTTT. It specifies CSARDSRDADEKLFF.

This clonotype was picked up one time. The rearrangement joins TRBV27 to TRBJ2-1, with TRBD2 identical over 9 bases. The V gene end was trimmed by 1 base and the J gene end by 7 bases; junction bases not matched to a gene: 5. There are 15 residues in the CDR3. The germline V gene encodes CDR1 MNHEY and CDR2 SMNVEV (reference sequence). The CDR3: CASSLWRGGWNEQFF. Written as DNA, the CDR3 is TGTGCCAGCAGTTTATGGCGGGGGGGCTGGAATGAGCAGTTCTTC.

This clonotype appeared a few times. The V gene is TRBV12-3 or TRBV12-4, the J gene TRBJ1-1, with 7 bases that match TRBD1. V trimming: 5 bases; J trimming: 5 bases; junction bases outside the gene matches: 5. The length of the CDR3 is 13 residues. CDR3 loop: CASSLTGVTEAFF. The CDR3 bases are TGTGCCAGCAGTCTCACAGGGGTGACTGAAGCTTTCTTT.

The J gene is TRBJ1-5, the V gene TRBV28; D not resolved. V lost 5 bases to trimming and J lost 4 bases, with 9 bases between them. From germline, CDR1 is MDHEN and CDR2 SYDVKM. The CDR3 extends over 13 amino acids. Here the CDR3 reads CASSVDGNQPQHF. CDR3 in DNA: TGTGCCAGCAGTGTCGACGGGAATCAGCCCCAGCATTTT.

The rearrangement links TRBV2 to TRBJ2-1; 12 bases align to TRBD2. The CDR3 runs 16 residues. Germline assignment: CDR1 SNHLY and CDR2 FYNNEI. The ends lost 4 bases at V and 10 bases at J; junction bases unmatched: 11. The CDR3 spells CASSGGLAGGMEEQFF. As DNA, the CDR3 is TGTGCCAGCAGTGGCGGCCTAGCGGGAGGGATGGAGGAGCAGTTCTTC.

The chain employs TRBV12-3 or TRBV12-4 and TRBJ1-5, with 8 nucleotides matching TRBD1. The CDR3 contains 15 residues. V gave up 7 bases and J gave up 3 bases; unmatched junction bases: 8. In DNA form, the CDR3 reads TGTGCCAGCAAGTTGGAACAGGGGGACAATCAGCCCCAGCATTTT. It encodes CASKLEQGDNQPQHF.

The chain is built from TRBV10-3 and TRBJ1-5; no firm D call. Germline loops: CDR1 ENHRY, CDR2 SYGVKD. V dropped 2 bases and J dropped 7 bases, with 15 bases sitting between them. The CDR3 has 15 residues. CDR3 sequence: CAISEMGVVGQPQHF. In DNA, the CDR3 is TGTGCCATCAGTGAGATGGGAGTTGTGGGGCAGCCCCAGCATTTT.

CDR3 bases: TGCGCCGAATCACCGTGGTTGAGAAACATTCAGTACTTC. Protein: CAESPWLRNIQYF. The V and J genes are TRBV23-1 and TRBJ2-4; no clear D. TRBV23-1 is sorted into the ORF group, with uncertain function. Trimming stripped 11 bases from V and 6 bases from J, with 17 bases between. The CDR3 runs 13 residues.

V is TRBV9 and J is TRBJ1-3, with no clear D. Germline CDR1 is SGDLS and CDR2 is YYNGEE. The CDR3 runs 15 residues. Trimming stripped 0 bases from V and 0 bases from J, with 7 bases between. This CDR3 reads CASSVAGNSGNTIYF. Here the CDR3 DNA reads TGTGCCAGCAGCGTAGCTGGAAACTCTGGAAACACCATATATTTT.

The rearrangement joins TRBV2 to TRBJ1-5; perhaps TRBD1 as D (6 bases). V lost 5 bases and J 1 base, leaving 12 bases between the germline ends. Germline V CDR1 and CDR2: SNHLY, FYNNEI. The CDR3 spans 15 residues. The CDR3 here is CASSSQGGSNQPQHF. DNA for the CDR3: TGTGCCAGCAGTTCACAGGGAGGAAGCAATCAGCCCCAGCATTTT.

The chain has TRBV11-2 and TRBJ1-2; D ambiguous. The CDR3 loop spans 11 amino acids. CDR1 and CDR2 from the germline V gene are SGHAT and FQNNGV. V was trimmed by 3 bases and J by 7 bases, leaving 6 bases between them. The DNA for the CDR3 is TGTGCCAGCAGCTTCAATACTGGCTACACCTTC. Its protein product is CASSFNTGYTF.

This clonotype appeared a single time. J is TRBJ2-2 and V is TRBV2; 8 bases match TRBD2. Germline assignment: CDR1 SNHLY and CDR2 FYNNEI. The V and J ends lost 7 bases and 4 bases, in that order; junction bases with no gene match: 11. The CDR3 has 16 residues. The CDR3 DNA reads TGTGCCAGCAAGGGCCCCGGGGGGGCCCCCACCGGGGAGCTGTTTTTT. Its translation is CASKGPGGAPTGELFF.